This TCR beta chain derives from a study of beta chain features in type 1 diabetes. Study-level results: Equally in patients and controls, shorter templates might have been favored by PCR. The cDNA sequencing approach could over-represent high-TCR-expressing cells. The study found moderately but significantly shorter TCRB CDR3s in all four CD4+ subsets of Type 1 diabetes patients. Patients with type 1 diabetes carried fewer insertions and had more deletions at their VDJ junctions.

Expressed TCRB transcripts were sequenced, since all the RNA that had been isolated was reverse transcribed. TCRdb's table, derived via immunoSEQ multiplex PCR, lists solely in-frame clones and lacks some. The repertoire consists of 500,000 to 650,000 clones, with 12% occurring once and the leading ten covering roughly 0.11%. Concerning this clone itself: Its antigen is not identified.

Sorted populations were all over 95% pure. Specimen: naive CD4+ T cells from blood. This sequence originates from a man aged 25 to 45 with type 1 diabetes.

The CDR3 sequence: CASSLTGAPYGYTF. CDR3 coding DNA: TGTGCCAGCAGCTTAACAGGGGCCCCCTATGGCTACACCTTC. The rearrangement uses TRBV13 and TRBJ1-2; 7 positions agree with TRBD1. The CDR3 has 14 amino acids. Germline assignment: CDR1 PRHDT and CDR2 FYEKMQ (reference sequence). V gave up 2 bases and J gave up 4 bases; unmatched junction bases: 4. Combining the CDR3 with reference TRBV13 and TRBJ1-2 gives the whole variable domain AAGVIQSPRHLIKEKRETATLKCYPIPRHDTVYWYQQGPGQDPQFLISFYEKMQSDKGSIPDRFSAQQFSDYHSELNMSSLELGDSALYFCASSLTGAPYGYTFGSGTRLTVV.